The rows below give T cell receptor beta chains drawn from one sample of a study of shared clonotypes between healthy human individuals. Profiling relied on immunoSEQ multiplex PCR, and the TCRdb table lists in-frame clones only, not all of them. The sample shows under 200,000 clones, around 93% of them seen only once. The sample taken for sequencing was naive CD4+ T cells sorted from blood. These receptors were obtained from a woman in her thirties in good health. Each CDR3 is given with its conserved first and last residue. The order of the fields is J gene, V gene, D gene, clone size, CDR3 protein, CDR3 DNA. D genes are given only for firm matches. Clone size is given for some rows only: seen once, a few or many times, or a class if the clone is expanded.

j_call: TRBJ1-5; v_call: TRBV7-2; d_call: .; clone_size: few; cdr3_aa: CASSAPNQPQHF; cdr3_nt: TGTGCCAGCAGCGCCCCGAATCAGCCCCAGCATTTT
j_call: TRBJ2-7; v_call: TRBV27; d_call: .; clone_size: once; cdr3_aa: CASSSGRSSYEQYF; cdr3_nt: TGTGCCAGCAGTAGTGGGAGGTCATCCTACGAGCAGTACTTC
j_call: TRBJ1-5; v_call: TRBV15; d_call: .; clone_size: .; cdr3_aa: CATSRDRAGNQPQHF; cdr3_nt: TGTGCCACCAGCAGAGACAGGGCTGGCAATCAGCCCCAGCATTTT
j_call: TRBJ1-1; v_call: TRBV9; d_call: .; clone_size: .; cdr3_aa: CASSVVGQGNTEAFF; cdr3_nt: TGTGCCAGCAGCGTAGTAGGGCAGGGGAACACTGAAGCTTTCTTT
j_call: TRBJ1-3; v_call: TRBV6-5; d_call: .; clone_size: few; cdr3_aa: CASSYAGALNTIYF; cdr3_nt: TGTGCCAGCAGTTACGCAGGGGCTTTAAACACCATATATTTT
j_call: TRBJ1-2; v_call: TRBV30; d_call: .; clone_size: .; cdr3_aa: CAWSAFSARMTNYGYTF; cdr3_nt: TGTGCCTGGAGCGCCTTTTCTGCACGGATGACTAACTATGGCTACACCTTC
j_call: TRBJ2-5; v_call: TRBV18; d_call: .; clone_size: .; cdr3_aa: CASCRAPGIGETQYF; cdr3_nt: TGTGCCAGCTGTAGGGCACCCGGAATAGGAGAGACCCAGTACTTC
j_call: TRBJ2-7; v_call: TRBV5-4; d_call: .; clone_size: .; cdr3_aa: CASSLGRNDYEQYF; cdr3_nt: TGTGCCAGCAGCCTCGGACGCAACGACTACGAGCAGTACTTC
j_call: TRBJ2-7; v_call: TRBV7-6; d_call: TRBD2; clone_size: .; cdr3_aa: CASSSTPTSGLYEQYF; cdr3_nt: TGTGCCAGCAGCTCGACTCCGACTAGCGGGCTATACGAGCAGTACTTC
j_call: TRBJ1-3; v_call: TRBV5-1; d_call: .; clone_size: once; cdr3_aa: CASSYTMGDSGNTIYF; cdr3_nt: TGCGCCAGCAGCTACACTATGGGAGACTCTGGAAACACCATATATTTT
j_call: TRBJ1-2; v_call: TRBV5-4; d_call: .; clone_size: .; cdr3_aa: CASSLVRGGYGYTF; cdr3_nt: TGTGCCAGCAGCTTGGTCCGGGGTGGCTATGGCTACACCTTC
j_call: TRBJ1-6; v_call: TRBV28; d_call: TRBD1; clone_size: .; cdr3_aa: CASSLEQSWTGGDSPLHF; cdr3_nt: TGTGCCAGCAGTTTAGAACAGAGTTGGACAGGGGGCGATTCACCCCTCCACTTT
j_call: TRBJ2-2; v_call: TRBV11-3; d_call: .; clone_size: .; cdr3_aa: CASSLVAGELFF; cdr3_nt: TGTGCCAGCAGCTTAGTAGCCGGGGAGCTGTTTTTT
j_call: TRBJ2-7; v_call: TRBV28; d_call: .; clone_size: .; cdr3_aa: CASQRERPGEQYF; cdr3_nt: TGTGCCAGCCAGAGGGAACGACCCGGCGAGCAGTACTTC
j_call: TRBJ2-4; v_call: TRBV2; d_call: .; clone_size: .; cdr3_aa: CASSEWRESRNIQYF; cdr3_nt: TGTGCCAGCAGTGAATGGAGGGAATCGCGAAACATTCAGTACTTC
j_call: TRBJ2-7; v_call: TRBV5-4; d_call: .; clone_size: .; cdr3_aa: CASSSGQNPYEQYF; cdr3_nt: TGTGCCAGCAGCTCCGGACAGAACCCCTACGAGCAGTACTTC
j_call: TRBJ1-4; v_call: TRBV19; d_call: .; clone_size: .; cdr3_aa: CASSIVSGDGEKLFF; cdr3_nt: TGTGCCAGTAGTATAGTTTCCGGGGATGGTGAAAAACTGTTTTTT
j_call: TRBJ1-6; v_call: TRBV18; d_call: TRBD1; clone_size: .; cdr3_aa: CASSPDRSHSPLHF; cdr3_nt: TGTGCCAGCTCACCGGACAGGAGCCATTCACCCCTCCACTTT
j_call: TRBJ2-3; v_call: TRBV20-1; d_call: .; clone_size: .; cdr3_aa: CSARVSTPQYF; cdr3_nt: TGCAGTGCTAGAGTTAGTACGCCGCAGTATTTT
j_call: TRBJ2-1; v_call: TRBV4-1; d_call: TRBD2; clone_size: .; cdr3_aa: CASSPSGGLYNEQFF; cdr3_nt: TGCGCCAGCAGCCCCTCGGGGGGGCTCTACAATGAGCAGTTCTTC
j_call: TRBJ1-1; v_call: TRBV19; d_call: .; clone_size: .; cdr3_aa: CASTIRGGSLLKPAEAFF; cdr3_nt: TGTGCCAGTACTATCCGAGGGGGGTCGCTCCTGAAGCCGGCTGAAGCTTTCTTT
j_call: TRBJ2-7; v_call: TRBV28; d_call: TRBD2; clone_size: .; cdr3_aa: CASSYLSGSRLGEQYF; cdr3_nt: TGTGCCAGCAGCTACCTTAGCGGGAGTAGGTTGGGCGAGCAGTACTTC
j_call: TRBJ1-4; v_call: TRBV30; d_call: .; clone_size: .; cdr3_aa: CAWNVPHLLEKLFF; cdr3_nt: TGTGCCTGGAACGTACCCCACCTCTTGGAAAAACTGTTTTTT
j_call: TRBJ2-5; v_call: TRBV28; d_call: TRBD2; clone_size: .; cdr3_aa: CASSLASGSETQYF; cdr3_nt: TGTGCCAGCAGTTTGGCTAGCGGGAGTGAGACCCAGTACTTC
j_call: TRBJ2-7; v_call: TRBV7-8; d_call: TRBD2; clone_size: once; cdr3_aa: CASSSSGLAGIEQYF; cdr3_nt: TGTGCCAGCAGCTCCTCAGGACTAGCGGGAATCGAGCAGTACTTC
j_call: TRBJ2-7; v_call: TRBV7-9; d_call: TRBD2; clone_size: .; cdr3_aa: CASSSSWTSGRLPYEQYF; cdr3_nt: TGTGCCAGCAGCTCCTCCTGGACTAGCGGGAGGCTCCCCTACGAGCAGTACTTC
j_call: TRBJ2-7; v_call: TRBV19; d_call: TRBD2; clone_size: .; cdr3_aa: CASSPRRTSSLYEQYF; cdr3_nt: TGTGCCAGTAGCCCCAGGAGGACTAGCAGTCTCTACGAGCAGTACTTC
j_call: TRBJ2-7; v_call: TRBV19; d_call: .; clone_size: .; cdr3_aa: CASSIGAGTDEQYF; cdr3_nt: TGTGCCAGTAGTATAGGTGCAGGGACGGACGAGCAGTACTTC
j_call: TRBJ2-7; v_call: TRBV5-1; d_call: .; clone_size: once; cdr3_aa: CASSSGGGGPYEQYF; cdr3_nt: TGCGCCAGCAGCTCAGGCGGAGGGGGCCCTTACGAGCAGTACTTC
j_call: TRBJ2-3; v_call: TRBV4-2; d_call: TRBD2; clone_size: .; cdr3_aa: CASSQVGAGVSADTQYF; cdr3_nt: TGTGCCAGCAGCCAAGTCGGCGCGGGAGTTTCCGCAGATACGCAGTATTTT
j_call: TRBJ2-7; v_call: TRBV1; d_call: .; clone_size: once; cdr3_aa: CTSSQDKRSVYEQYF; cdr3_nt: TGCACCAGCAGCCAAGATAAGCGGTCCGTGTACGAGCAGTACTTC
j_call: TRBJ2-7; v_call: TRBV21-1; d_call: .; clone_size: .; cdr3_aa: CASSPLLSEQYF; cdr3_nt: TGTGCCAGCAGCCCTCTTCTGTCCGAGCAGTACTTC
j_call: TRBJ2-3; v_call: TRBV7-8; d_call: TRBD2; clone_size: .; cdr3_aa: CASSLGFGLAGGSQYF; cdr3_nt: TGTGCCAGCAGCTTAGGATTTGGTTTAGCGGGAGGATCGCAGTATTTT
j_call: TRBJ2-7; v_call: TRBV29-1; d_call: TRBD2; clone_size: .; cdr3_aa: CSVGTSDSYEQYF; cdr3_nt: TGCAGCGTGGGGACTAGCGATTCCTACGAGCAGTACTTC
j_call: TRBJ1-2; v_call: TRBV4-2; d_call: TRBD1; clone_size: .; cdr3_aa: CASSQRQGLNYGYTF; cdr3_nt: TGTGCCAGCAGCCAGCGACAGGGGCTTAACTATGGCTACACCTTC
j_call: TRBJ2-7; v_call: TRBV4-1; d_call: TRBD1; clone_size: .; cdr3_aa: CASSQEDRGLEQYF; cdr3_nt: TGCGCCAGCAGCCAAGAGGACAGGGGGCTCGAGCAGTACTTC
j_call: TRBJ2-7; v_call: TRBV30; d_call: .; clone_size: .; cdr3_aa: CAWSVGVYEQYF; cdr3_nt: TGTGCCTGGAGTGTGGGGGTCTACGAGCAGTACTTC
j_call: TRBJ2-5; v_call: TRBV7-9; d_call: TRBD2; clone_size: once; cdr3_aa: CASSPHQGRVLETQYF; cdr3_nt: TGTGCCAGCAGCCCCCACCAAGGGAGGGTCTTAGAGACCCAGTACTTC
j_call: TRBJ1-1; v_call: TRBV10-1; d_call: .; clone_size: .; cdr3_aa: CASSESMGLNTEAFF; cdr3_nt: TGCGCCAGCAGTGAATCGATGGGGTTGAACACTGAAGCTTTCTTT